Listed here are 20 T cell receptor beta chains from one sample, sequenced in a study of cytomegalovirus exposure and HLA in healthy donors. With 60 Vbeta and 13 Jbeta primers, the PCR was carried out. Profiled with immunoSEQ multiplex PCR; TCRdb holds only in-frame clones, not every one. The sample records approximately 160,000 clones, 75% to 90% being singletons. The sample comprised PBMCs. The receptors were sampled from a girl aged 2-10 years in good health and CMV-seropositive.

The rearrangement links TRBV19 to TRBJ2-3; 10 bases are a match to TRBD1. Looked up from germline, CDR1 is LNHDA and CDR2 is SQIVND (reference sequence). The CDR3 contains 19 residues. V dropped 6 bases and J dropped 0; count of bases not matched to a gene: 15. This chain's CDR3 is CASSFRQGAFDSSTDTQYF. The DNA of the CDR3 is TGTGCCAGTAGCTTCAGACAGGGGGCCTTTGATTCTAGCACAGATACGCAGTATTTT.

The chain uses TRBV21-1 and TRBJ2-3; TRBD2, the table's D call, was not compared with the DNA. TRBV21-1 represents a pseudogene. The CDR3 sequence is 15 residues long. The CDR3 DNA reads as TGTGCCAGCAGCAAAGTGGGAGGGTTAACAGATACGCAGTATTTT. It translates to CASSKVGGLTDTQYF.

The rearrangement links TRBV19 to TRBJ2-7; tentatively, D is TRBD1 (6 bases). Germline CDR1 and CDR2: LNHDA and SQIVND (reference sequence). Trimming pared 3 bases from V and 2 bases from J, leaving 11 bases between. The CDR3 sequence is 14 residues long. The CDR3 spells CASSIGGLTYEQYF. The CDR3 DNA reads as TGTGCCAGTAGTATTGGGGGCCTAACCTACGAGCAGTACTTC.

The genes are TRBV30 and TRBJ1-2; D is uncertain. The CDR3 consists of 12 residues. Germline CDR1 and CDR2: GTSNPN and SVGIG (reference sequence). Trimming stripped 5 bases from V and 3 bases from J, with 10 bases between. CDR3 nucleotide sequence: TGTGCCTGGTCGAACTGGTACTATGGCTACACCTTC. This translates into CAWSNWYYGYTF.

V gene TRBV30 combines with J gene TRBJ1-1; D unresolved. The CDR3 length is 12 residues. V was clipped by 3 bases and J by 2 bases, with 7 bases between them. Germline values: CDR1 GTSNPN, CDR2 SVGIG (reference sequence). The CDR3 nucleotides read TGTGCCTGGAGCGCGGGAAACACTGAAGCTTTCTTT. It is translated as CAWSAGNTEAFF.

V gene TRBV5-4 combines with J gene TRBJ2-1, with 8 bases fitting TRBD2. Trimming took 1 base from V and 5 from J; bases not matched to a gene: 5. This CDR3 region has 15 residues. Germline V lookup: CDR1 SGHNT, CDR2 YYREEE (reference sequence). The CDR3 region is CASSLFLAGNNEQFF. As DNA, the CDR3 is TGTGCCAGCAGCTTGTTTCTAGCGGGTAACAATGAGCAGTTCTTC. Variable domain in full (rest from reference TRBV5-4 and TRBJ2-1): ETGVTQSPTHLIKTRGQQVTLRCSSQSGHNTVSWYQQALGQGPQFIFQYYREEENGRGNFPPRFSGLQFPNYSSELNVNALELDDSALYLCASSLFLAGNNEQFFGPGTRLTVL.

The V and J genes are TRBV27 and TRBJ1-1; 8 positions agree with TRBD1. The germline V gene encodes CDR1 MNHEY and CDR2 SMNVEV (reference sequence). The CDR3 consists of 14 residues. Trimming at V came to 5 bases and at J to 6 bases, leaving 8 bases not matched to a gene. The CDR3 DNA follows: TGTGCCAGCAGTACTAGACAGGGGTTCGCTGAAGCTTTCTTT. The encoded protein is CASSTRQGFAEAFF.

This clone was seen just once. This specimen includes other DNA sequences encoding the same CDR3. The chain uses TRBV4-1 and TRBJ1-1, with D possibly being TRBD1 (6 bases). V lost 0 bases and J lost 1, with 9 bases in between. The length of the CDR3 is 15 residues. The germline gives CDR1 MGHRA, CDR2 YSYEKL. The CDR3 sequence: CASSQERGRNTEAFF. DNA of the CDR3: TGCGCCAGCAGCCAAGAAAGGGGGAGGAACACTGAAGCTTTCTTT.

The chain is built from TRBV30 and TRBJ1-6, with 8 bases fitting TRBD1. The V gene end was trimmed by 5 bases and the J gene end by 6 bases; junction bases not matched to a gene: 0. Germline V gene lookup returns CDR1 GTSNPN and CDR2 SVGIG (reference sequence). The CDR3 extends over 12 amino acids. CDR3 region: CAWGQGNSPLHF. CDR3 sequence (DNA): TGTGCCTGGGGACAGGGTAATTCACCCCTCCACTTT.

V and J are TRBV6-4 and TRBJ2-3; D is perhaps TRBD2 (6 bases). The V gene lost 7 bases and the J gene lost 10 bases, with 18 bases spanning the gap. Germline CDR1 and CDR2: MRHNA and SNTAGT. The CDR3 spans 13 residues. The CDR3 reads CASKTVAGSSQYF. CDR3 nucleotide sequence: TGTGCCAGCAAAACCGTTGCGGGAAGTTCGCAGTATTTT.

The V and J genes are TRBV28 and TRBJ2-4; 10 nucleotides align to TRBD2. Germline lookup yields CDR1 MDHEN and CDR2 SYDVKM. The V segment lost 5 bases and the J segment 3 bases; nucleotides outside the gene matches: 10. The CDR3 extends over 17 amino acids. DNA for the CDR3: TGTGCCAGCAGTCCTCCGGGACTAGCGAAGGACAAAAACATTCAGTACTTC. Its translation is CASSPPGLAKDKNIQYF.

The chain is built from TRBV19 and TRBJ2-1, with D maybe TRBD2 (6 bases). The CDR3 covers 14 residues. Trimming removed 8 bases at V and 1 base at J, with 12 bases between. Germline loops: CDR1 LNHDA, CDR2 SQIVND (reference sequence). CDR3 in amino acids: CASSGVRSYNEQFF. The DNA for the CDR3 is TGTGCCAGTTCGGGAGTTCGGTCCTACAATGAGCAGTTCTTC.

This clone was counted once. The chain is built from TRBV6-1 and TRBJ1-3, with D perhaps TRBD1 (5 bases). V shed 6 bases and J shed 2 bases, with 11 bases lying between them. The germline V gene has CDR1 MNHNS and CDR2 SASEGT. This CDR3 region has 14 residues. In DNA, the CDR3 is TGTGCCAGCAGAAGCCGACAGACTGGAAACACCATATATTTT. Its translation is CASRSRQTGNTIYF.

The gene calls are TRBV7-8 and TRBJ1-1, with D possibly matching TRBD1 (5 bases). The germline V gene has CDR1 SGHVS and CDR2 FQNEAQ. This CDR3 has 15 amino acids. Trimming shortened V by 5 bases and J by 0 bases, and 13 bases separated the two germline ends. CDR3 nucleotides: TGTGCCAGCAGCCCCCGGGGGACGATGAACACTGAAGCTTTCTTT. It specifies CASSPRGTMNTEAFF. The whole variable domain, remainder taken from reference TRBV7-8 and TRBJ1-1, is GAGVSQSPRYKVAKRGQDVALRCDPISGHVSLFWYQQALGQGPEFLTYFQNEAQLDKSGLPSDRFFAERPEGSVSTLKIQRTQQEDSAVYLCASSPRGTMNTEAFFGQGTRLTVV.

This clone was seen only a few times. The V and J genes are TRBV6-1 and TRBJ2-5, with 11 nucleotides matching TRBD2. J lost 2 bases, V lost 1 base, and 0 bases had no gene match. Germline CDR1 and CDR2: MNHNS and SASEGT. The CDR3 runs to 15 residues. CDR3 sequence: CASSEVAGGQETQYF. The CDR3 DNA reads TGTGCCAGCAGTGAAGTAGCGGGAGGGCAAGAGACCCAGTACTTC.

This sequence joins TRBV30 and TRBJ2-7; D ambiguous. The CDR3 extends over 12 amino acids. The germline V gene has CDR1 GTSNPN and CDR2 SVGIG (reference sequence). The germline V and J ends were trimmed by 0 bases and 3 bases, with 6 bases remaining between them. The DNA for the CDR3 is TGTGCCTGGAGTGTACTCGGCTACGAGCAGTACTTC. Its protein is CAWSVLGYEQYF.

CDR3 region: CASSLFLGGTEAFF. The CDR3 region has the DNA TGTGCCAGCAGTTTATTCTTAGGGGGAACTGAAGCTTTCTTT. V gene TRBV27 combines with J gene TRBJ1-1; perhaps TRBD1 as D (6 bases). Germline V gene data show CDR1 as MNHEY and CDR2 as SMNVEV (reference sequence). The CDR3 runs 14 residues. The V end lost 1 base, the J end lost 5 bases, and 11 bases lay between the germline ends.

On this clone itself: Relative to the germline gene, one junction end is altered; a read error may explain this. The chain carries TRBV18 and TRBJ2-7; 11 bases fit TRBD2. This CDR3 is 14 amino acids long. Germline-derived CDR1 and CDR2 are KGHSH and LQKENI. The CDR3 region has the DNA TGTGCCAGCTCCCCACTAGCGGGAGCCTACGAGCAGTACTTC. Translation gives CASSPLAGAYEQYF.

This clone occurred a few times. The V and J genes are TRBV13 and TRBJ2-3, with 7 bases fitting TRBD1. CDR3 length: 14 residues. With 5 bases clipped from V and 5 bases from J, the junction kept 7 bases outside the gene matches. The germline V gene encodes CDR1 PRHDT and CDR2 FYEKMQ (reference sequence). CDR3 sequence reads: CASSPGQGVDTQYF. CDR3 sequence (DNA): TGTGCCAGCAGCCCTGGGCAGGGGGTAGATACGCAGTATTTT. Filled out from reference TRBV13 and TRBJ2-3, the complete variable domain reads AAGVIQSPRHLIKEKRETATLKCYPIPRHDTVYWYQQGPGQDPQFLISFYEKMQSDKGSIPDRFSAQQFSDYHSELNMSSLELGDSALYFCASSPGQGVDTQYFGPGTRLTVL.

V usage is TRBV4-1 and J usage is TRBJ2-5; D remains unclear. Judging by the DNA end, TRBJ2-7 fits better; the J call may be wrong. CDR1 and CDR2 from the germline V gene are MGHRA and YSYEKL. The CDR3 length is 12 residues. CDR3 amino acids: CASSLISSEQYF. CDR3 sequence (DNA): TGCGCCAGCAGCCTGATCTCTAGCGAGCAGTACTTC.